This entry lists 20 T cell receptor beta chains sequenced from one sample in a study of control samples from healthy donors and cancer patients. Profiling relied on immunoSEQ multiplex PCR, and the TCRdb table lists in-frame clones only, not all of them. The table shows 350,000 to 450,000 clones, with about 93% occurring only once. The sample comprised PBMCs. The receptors originated from a man aged 35-49 years with head and neck cancer.

The chain employs TRBV7-3 and TRBJ1-5; possible D gene TRBD1, 6 bases. V lost 3 bases and J 5 bases, leaving 17 bases between the germline ends. The CDR3 is made up of 16 amino acids. Germline CDR1 is SGHTA and CDR2 is FQGTGA. The CDR3: CASSFRGTGRYQPQHF. DNA for the CDR3: TGTGCCAGCAGCTTCCGTGGAACAGGGCGTTATCAGCCCCAGCATTTT.

This sequence joins TRBV18 and TRBJ1-1; 7 bases map to TRBD1. Germline V gene lookup returns CDR1 KGHSH and CDR2 LQKENI. The CDR3 spans 13 residues. The V and J ends lost 5 bases and 4 bases, in that order; junction bases with no gene match: 4. This CDR3 is CASSVDRVTEAFF. The CDR3 nucleotides are TGTGCCAGCTCAGTCGACAGGGTCACTGAAGCTTTCTTT.

This clone appeared once. The J gene is TRBJ2-2, the V gene TRBV19; D may be TRBD1 (5 bases). Germline V gene data show CDR1 as LNHDA and CDR2 as SQIVND (reference sequence). The CDR3 covers 14 residues. V shed 7 bases and J shed 4 bases, with 13 bases lying between them. CDR3 sequence reads: CASKVGQPTGELFF. CDR3 sequence (DNA): TGTGCCAGTAAGGTGGGGCAGCCCACCGGGGAGCTGTTTTTT.

As DNA, the CDR3 is TGCGCCAGCAGTCGAACCGGGACAGGGGGCGAAGGTGAGCAGTTCTTC. It specifies CASSRTGTGGEGEQFF. The chain joins TRBV5-1 to TRBJ2-1, with TRBD1 identical over 12 bases. The CDR3 covers 16 residues. Losses at the gene ends were 5 bases for V and 9 bases for J; bases not matched to a gene: 12. Germline values: CDR1 SGHRS, CDR2 YFSETQ.

The chain carries TRBV4-2 and TRBJ1-1, with D unclear. This CDR3 has 17 amino acids. Germline assignment: CDR1 LGHNA and CDR2 YNFKEQ. V lost 2 bases and J lost 2, with 18 bases in between. The CDR3 sequence is CASSQRPQGKGNTEAFF. CDR3 sequence (DNA): TGTGCCAGCAGCCAACGCCCTCAAGGGAAAGGCAACACTGAAGCTTTCTTT.

The J gene is TRBJ2-1, the V gene TRBV9; the D is unclear. The ends were cut back, 0 bases at V and 13 bases at J, with 11 bases in the middle. The CDR3 has 12 amino acids. The V gene's germline CDR1 is SGDLS and CDR2 YYNGEE. CDR3 nucleotide sequence: TGTGCCAGCAGCGTAGGTTCTGTGGAACAGTTCTTC. This translates into CASSVGSVEQFF.

The J gene is TRBJ2-1, the V gene TRBV7-8, with no clear D. This CDR3 comprises 16 residues. V lost 0 bases to trimming and J lost 3 bases, with 12 bases between them. Germline-derived CDR1 and CDR2 are SGHVS and FQNEAQ. Here the CDR3 DNA reads TGTGCCAGCAGCTTAGCCCGGACGGTCTTCTACAATGAGCAGTTCTTC. This encodes CASSLARTVFYNEQFF.

The chain carries TRBV30 and TRBJ1-2; D is unclear. Trimming stripped 4 bases from V and 4 bases from J, with 10 bases between. The CDR3 loop spans 12 amino acids. Germline V gene data show CDR1 as GTSNPN and CDR2 as SVGIG (reference sequence). The CDR3: CAWIDIVYGYTF. CDR3 nucleotide sequence: TGTGCCTGGATCGACATTGTCTATGGCTACACCTTC.

This clone has more than one count but fewer than ten. This chain uses TRBV5-4 with TRBJ2-2, with TRBD2 identical over 8 bases. The CDR3 consists of 14 residues. Germline loops: CDR1 SGHNT, CDR2 YYREEE (reference sequence). V shed 9 bases and J 5 bases; nucleotides not matched to a gene: 9. In DNA form, the CDR3 reads TGTGCCACCCGACCAGCGGGAGCGACCGGGGAGCTGTTTTTT. Its protein product is CATRPAGATGELFF.

This chain links TRBV28 with TRBJ1-4; 7 bases are a match to TRBD1. V shed 6 bases, J shed 5 bases, and the junction held 6 bases outside the gene matches. This CDR3 contains 14 residues. Germline values: CDR1 MDHEN, CDR2 SYDVKM. CDR3 sequence: CASRPGTENEKLFF. The DNA of the CDR3 is TGTGCCAGCAGACCCGGGACAGAGAATGAAAAACTGTTTTTT.

Concerning this clone itself: At the DNA level, this CDR3 is encoded by other sequences in the same sample as well. The chain links TRBV27 to TRBJ1-2, with a possible D match to TRBD1 (6 bases). Germline lookup yields CDR1 MNHEY and CDR2 SMNVEV (reference sequence). V was clipped by 5 bases and J by 2 bases, with 6 bases between them. There are 12 residues in the CDR3. As DNA, the CDR3 is TGTGCCAGCAGTAGGGGGAACTATGGCTACACCTTC. Its protein is CASSRGNYGYTF.

The chain carries TRBV5-6 and TRBJ2-7, with TRBD2 matching over 7 bases. The CDR3 length is 14 residues. Looked up from germline, CDR1 is SGHDT and CDR2 is YYEEEE. J lost 3 bases, V lost 0 bases, and 3 bases had no gene match. The CDR3 is CASSLGLADYEQYF. The CDR3 nucleotides read TGTGCCAGCAGCTTGGGACTAGCAGACTACGAGCAGTACTTC.

This clone was seen once. The J gene is TRBJ2-7, the V gene TRBV7-3; 7 nucleotides align to TRBD1. V was clipped by 5 bases and J by 4 bases; unmatched bases: 8. CDR1 SGHTA and CDR2 FQGTGA come from the germline V gene. The CDR3 length is 14 residues. DNA for the CDR3: TGTGCCAGCAGCCCAGGGGGTGGGCGGTACGAGCAGTACTTC. Residues: CASSPGGGRYEQYF.

V usage is TRBV7-6 and J usage is TRBJ2-7; 7 nucleotides align to TRBD1. CDR1 is SGHVS, CDR2 FNYEAQ, per germline. The CDR3 runs to 14 residues. Trimming removed 4 bases from V and 1 base from J; junction bases left unmatched: 4. The DNA for the CDR3 is TGTGCCAGCAGCTCAAACAGGGGTTCCTACGAGCAGTACTTC. Protein: CASSSNRGSYEQYF. Complete variable domain (other parts from reference TRBV7-6 and TRBJ2-7): GAGVSQSPRYKVTKRGQDVALRCDPISGHVSLYWYRQALGQGPEFLTYFNYEAQQDKSGLPNDRFSAERPEGSISTLTIQRTEQRDSAMYRCASSSNRGSYEQYFGPGTRLTVT.

The rearrangement links TRBV3-1 (or the pseudogene TRBV3-2) to TRBJ2-1; TRBD2 aligns across 10 bases. CDR1 is LGHDT and CDR2 is YNNKEL in the germline V gene (reference sequence). The CDR3 covers 15 residues. The junction had 1 base not matched to a gene; V was cut back by 0 bases and J by 5 bases. CDR3 nucleotide sequence: TGTGCCAGCAGCCAAGAGGGGACTAGCGACAATGAGCAGTTCTTC. It codes for CASSQEGTSDNEQFF.

This clone appeared once. V and J are TRBV9 and TRBJ2-2; D uncertain. Germline lookup yields CDR1 SGDLS and CDR2 YYNGEE. The CDR3 contains 14 residues. V lost 0 bases, J lost 7 bases, and 10 bases lay in between. The CDR3 bases are TGTGCCAGCAGCGTAGTGGGTCAGGACGGGGAGCTGTTTTTT. It is translated as CASSVVGQDGELFF.

This rearrangement joins TRBV28 to TRBJ1-1; D call uncertain. CDR1 is MDHEN, CDR2 SYDVKM, per germline. The CDR3 covers 11 residues. The V and J ends lost 5 bases and 8 bases respectively, with 9 bases between them. For the CDR3, the DNA is TGTGCCAGCAGTACGCTCAAAGAAGCTTTCTTT. Its translation: CASSTLKEAFF.

This clone was seen more than once but under ten times. V and J are TRBV7-9 and TRBJ2-5; no reliable D call. Germline values: CDR1 SEHNR, CDR2 FQNEAQ (reference sequence). The CDR3 runs 15 residues. V lost 0 bases to trimming and J lost 2 bases, with 10 bases between them. The CDR3 DNA reads TGTGCCAGCAGCTTAGCCCTAGGGTGGCAAGAGACCCAGTACTTC. Translating it yields CASSLALGWQETQYF.

The V call is TRBV6-4, the J call TRBJ2-3, with 7 positions matching TRBD2. Unmatched junction bases numbered 11, after V lost 2 bases and J lost 3 bases. CDR3 length equals 17 residues. In germline, CDR1 is MRHNA, CDR2 SNTAGT. The CDR3 bases are TGTGCCAGCAGTGACCCCGCGGCCCTAGCGGTTACAGATACGCAGTATTTT. It yields the protein CASSDPAALAVTDTQYF.

J is TRBJ2-5 and V is TRBV2; no clear D gene. CDR1 and CDR2 from the germline V gene are SNHLY and FYNNEI. The CDR3 extends over 15 amino acids. The V end lost 2 bases, the J end lost 5 bases, and 15 bases lay between the germline ends. The CDR3 sequence is CASSEIGGLPETQYF. CDR3 nucleotides: TGTGCCAGCAGTGAAATAGGTGGGCTACCGGAGACCCAGTACTTC.